The sequence of this TCR beta chain was determined in a study of T cells in Graves' hyperthyroidism and ophthalmopathy. There are 14 residues in the CDR3. V was pared by 6 bases and J by 2 bases, with 12 bases between. Germline CDR1 SNHLY, CDR2 FYNNEI. Authors of the study amplified TCR beta CDR3 regions from RNA transcripts. The TCR CDR3 first-round RT-PCR relied on the HTBI primer set. TCRdb fed the multiplex PCR reads into MiXCR, producing one record per CDR3 protein. The data hold around 250,000 distinct CDR3 sequences, with about 14% observed a single time. Concerning this clonotype itself: Its antigen remains unknown.

Study conclusions and caveats: The authors' 13 V-J model separated ophthalmopathy from stable hyperthyroidism. Most expanded thyroid clonotypes above 0.001 recurred in blood.

This TCR came from a woman aged 35 to 49 with Graves' hyperthyroidism that later progressed to Graves' ophthalmopathy. V gene TRBV2 combines with J gene TRBJ2-3; D perhaps matches TRBD1 (6 bases). Sequenced material: blood. For the CDR3, the DNA is TGTGCCAGCAGACCGGGACAATACACAGATACGCAGTATTTT. Translating gives CASRPGQYTDTQYF. Based on the CDR3 plus reference TRBV2 and TRBJ2-3, the full variable domain is EPEVTQTPSHQVTQMGQEVILRCVPISNHLYFYWYRQILGQKVEFLVSFYNNEISEKSEIFDDQFSVERPDGSNFTLKIRSTKLEDSAMYFCASRPGQYTDTQYFGPGTRLTVL.